These T cell receptor beta chains were read from a single sample in a study of early T cells in non-severe SARS-CoV-2 infection. TCRdb analysed the 5' RACE reads with MiXCR anew, one entry per CDR3 protein. The table includes more than 50,000 distinct CDR3 sequences, approximately 12% detected once. Sequencing used whole blood, obtained at baseline. The receptors were sampled from an adult who was a healthcare worker with PCR-confirmed SARS-CoV-2 infection or an uninfected control (not recorded which). The CDR3 runs from the conserved cysteine through the conserved F or W. A D gene is named only where the DNA matches it firmly. The size field is filled for only some rows; it gives once, few, many or a size class.

D gene | clone size | J gene | V gene | CDR3 DNA | CDR3 protein
NA | few | TRBJ2-1 | TRBV5-6 | TGTGCCAGCAGCTTGGCGGATACAGTATACAATGAGCAGTTCTTC | CASSLADTVYNEQFF
TRBD1 | NA | TRBJ1-6 | TRBV20-1 | TGCAGTGCTAGGGGGACAGGGGGAGGTTCACCCCTCCACTTT | CSARGTGGGSPLHF
TRBD2 | many | TRBJ2-1 | TRBV2 | TGTGCCGCTAATAGCGGGAGAGTCCCCTACAATGAGCAGTTCTTC | CAANSGRVPYNEQFF
NA | NA | TRBJ2-2 | TRBV10-1 | TGCGCCAGCAGCACCGGGAGCTCCTCCCGGGAGCTGTTTTTT | CASSTGSSSRELFF
NA | NA | TRBJ2-3 | TRBV28 | TGTGCCAGCAGGGGAAGGACGGAGCTTAGCACAGATACGCAGTATTTT | CASRGRTELSTDTQYF
TRBD2 | few | TRBJ2-1 | TRBV11-2 | TGTGCCAGCAGTTCCCCTAGCGGGAAGAGCTCCTACAATGAGCAGTTCTTC | CASSSPSGKSSYNEQFF
NA | many | TRBJ2-4 | TRBV7-2 | TGTGCCAGCAGCCCAGGGGTAGCCCTGGCCAAAAACATTCAGTACTTC | CASSPGVALAKNIQYF
NA | few | TRBJ2-6 | TRBV12-3/TRBV12-4 | TGTGCCAGCAGCACGACCCGCTCTGGGGCCAACGTCCTGACTTTC | CASSTTRSGANVLTF
NA | NA | TRBJ2-7 | TRBV11-2 | TGTGCCAGCAGGACCTTGCAGACCTACGAGCAGTACTTC | CASRTLQTYEQYF
NA | few | TRBJ2-2 | TRBV7-2 | TGTGCCAGCAGCTTAGGGGGCGGGACCCCCGGGGAGCTGTTTTTT | CASSLGGGTPGELFF
NA | NA | TRBJ1-4 | TRBV7-9 | TGTGCCAGCGTGGCGGACTTAAATGAAAAACTGTTTTTT | CASVADLNEKLFF
NA | NA | TRBJ1-5 | TRBV19 | TGTGCCAGTAGCCCGGTAAGGGAAAATCAGCCCCAGCATTTT | CASSPVRENQPQHF
NA | NA | TRBJ1-1 | TRBV10-3 | TGTGCCATCAGCAAAGGGGGGACTGAAGCTTTCTTT | CAISKGGTEAFF
NA | many | TRBJ1-4 | TRBV11-2 | TGTGCCAGCAGCTTAGTACAGGGAGGTGAAAAACTGTTTTTT | CASSLVQGGEKLFF
NA | few | TRBJ2-1 | TRBV20-1 | TGCAGTGCTAGAGTCTCAGGAGTAGACTACAATGAGCAGTTCTTC | CSARVSGVDYNEQFF
NA | many | TRBJ2-5 | TRBV20-1 | TGCAGTGCTAGATCGGACACGCAAGAGACCCAGTACTTC | CSARSDTQETQYF
NA | NA | TRBJ2-1 | TRBV7-9 | TGTGCCAGCAGCCCGGCAAGGTCGGGGGAGTTAACGGGATCCTACAATGAGCAGTTCTTC | CASSPARSGELTGSYNEQFF
NA | many | TRBJ1-1 | TRBV7-9 | TGTGCCAGCAGCTTAGTGTCGACGGGATCCACTGAAGCTTTCTTT | CASSLVSTGSTEAFF
TRBD2 | NA | TRBJ2-7 | TRBV11-2 | TGTGCCAGCAGCTCACTAGCGAAATTCTACGAGCAGTACTTC | CASSSLAKFYEQYF
NA | NA | TRBJ2-3 | TRBV5-5 | TGTGCCAGCAGCTTTAAACTCTACAGTCGCACAGATACGCAGTATTTT | CASSFKLYSRTDTQYF
TRBD2 | many | TRBJ2-7 | TRBV7-6 | TGTGCCAGCAGCTTAGGAACAGGGGGACTAGCGGGAGCGGACCCTGGCGAGCAGTACTTC | CASSLGTGGLAGADPGEQYF
NA | many | TRBJ1-6 | TRBV19 | TGTGCCAGTAGCCGGGACTCTAGCTCCTATAATTCACCCCTCCACTTT | CASSRDSSSYNSPLHF
NA | few | TRBJ1-2 | TRBV27 | TGTGCCAGCAGTAGGGAAGCTAACTATGGCTACACCTTC | CASSREANYGYTF
TRBD1 | NA | TRBJ2-2 | TRBV24-1 | TGTGCCACCAGTACCGACAGGGGGCGAGGCGGGGAGCTGTTTTTT | CATSTDRGRGGELFF
TRBD2 | NA | TRBJ2-3 | TRBV10-3 | TGTGCCATCAGTGACAGCGGGAAATCAGATACGCAGTATTTT | CAISDSGKSDTQYF
NA | few | TRBJ1-3 | TRBV7-2 | TGTGCCAGCAGCTCCGACAGTTCCTCTGAAAACACCATATATTTT | CASSSDSSSENTIYF
TRBD1 | many | TRBJ2-7 | TRBV6-2/TRBV6-3 | TGTGCCAGCAGTGTCCGGGACAGCTCCTACGAGCAGTACTTC | CASSVRDSSYEQYF
NA | NA | TRBJ1-2 | TRBV18 | TGTGCCAGCTCACTACTCGGACAGAACTATGGCTACACCTTC | CASSLLGQNYGYTF
TRBD1 | NA | TRBJ1-1 | TRBV6-4 | TGTGCCAGCACCAACAGGGGGCTCGGGAACACTGAAGCTTTCTTT | CASTNRGLGNTEAFF
TRBD2 | NA | TRBJ2-2 | TRBV6-6 | TGTGCCGGGAGGGCCAGAGGGACCGGGGAGCTGTTTTTT | CAGRARGTGELFF
TRBD1 | few | TRBJ2-1 | TRBV25-1 | TGTGCCAGCAGTGAAAAGACAGGGGCCCAGTACAATGAGCAGTTCTTC | CASSEKTGAQYNEQFF
TRBD1 | medium-sized | TRBJ2-5 | TRBV7-9 | TGTGCCAGCAGCGCTACAGGGGGCGGTGAGACCCAGTACTTC | CASSATGGGETQYF
NA | NA | TRBJ1-5 | TRBV14 | TGTGCCAGCAGCCAAGAGGTTTGGCAGCCCCAGCATTTT | CASSQEVWQPQHF
NA | few | TRBJ1-6 | TRBV7-9 | TGTGCCAGCAGCTTAGAGGCAGGGGATAATTCACCCCTCCACTTT | CASSLEAGDNSPLHF
NA | few | TRBJ1-2 | TRBV28 | TGTGCCAGCAGTTTTTATCCGGATCACTATGGCTACACCTTC | CASSFYPDHYGYTF
NA | few | TRBJ2-7 | TRBV29-1 | TGCAGCGTTGAGGGCACCTTCTCCTACGAGCAGTACTTC | CSVEGTFSYEQYF
TRBD2 | NA | TRBJ2-1 | TRBV7-9 | TGTGCCAGCAGCCGGGAACTAGCGGGGAATGAGCAGTTCTTC | CASSRELAGNEQFF
NA | NA | TRBJ2-5 | TRBV6-2/TRBV6-3 | TGTGCCAGCAGTCTCAGCGGAGTAGAAGAGACCCAGTACTTC | CASSLSGVEETQYF
NA | few | TRBJ2-3 | TRBV20-1 | TGCAGTGCTAGAGATCCGGGTAGAGGGGAGACAGATACGCAGTATTTT | CSARDPGRGETDTQYF
TRBD2 | NA | TRBJ2-2 | TRBV15 | TGTGCCACCAGCAGAGATCTCGTAGGCAGCGGGAGTACGGCCGGGGAGCTGTTTTTT | CATSRDLVGSGSTAGELFF
TRBD1 | NA | TRBJ2-1 | TRBV29-1 | TGCAGCGTCGACTATAATACGGGACAGGGCCGGTTCTTC | CSVDYNTGQGRFF
NA | many | TRBJ1-2 | TRBV11-2 | TGTGCCAGCAGCCCAGGTGGAGGGGTTTATGGCTACACCTTC | CASSPGGGVYGYTF
NA | medium-sized | TRBJ1-1 | TRBV7-9 | TGTGCCAGCAGCTTAGATTCGGGCCTCGCTGAAGCTTTCTTT | CASSLDSGLAEAFF
NA | NA | TRBJ1-3 | TRBV28 | TGTGCCAGCAGTTATGACAGCTCCTCTGGAAACACCATATATTTT | CASSYDSSSGNTIYF
TRBD2 | NA | TRBJ2-3 | TRBV10-3 | TGTGCCATCAGTCATAGCGGGGGGGTCACAGATACGCAGTATTTT | CAISHSGGVTDTQYF
NA | many | TRBJ1-1 | TRBV7-9 | TGTGCCGGGGGACTGGCCGACACTGAAGCTTTCTTT | CAGGLADTEAFF
TRBD2 | NA | TRBJ2-3 | TRBV4-2 | TGTGCCAGCAGCCAACGACTAGCGCCAGAGGATACGCAGTATTTT | CASSQRLAPEDTQYF
TRBD1 | NA | TRBJ1-2 | TRBV5-1 | TGCGCCAGCAGCATTACAGGGGATGGCTACACCTTC | CASSITGDGYTF
NA | many | TRBJ1-5 | TRBV28 | TGTGCCAGCAGTTTAGGTCAGCCCCAGCATTTT | CASSLGQPQHF
NA | NA | TRBJ2-5 | TRBV18 | TGTGCCAGCTCAAGGGGAACGCAAGAGACCCAGTACTTC | CASSRGTQETQYF
NA | few | TRBJ1-4 | TRBV29-1 | TGCAGCGTCTGGGAAACAACTAATGAAAAACTGTTTTTT | CSVWETTNEKLFF
NA | NA | TRBJ2-1 | TRBV6-4 | TGTGCCAGCAGTGTGGCAGGGGAAGGCAATGAGCAGTTCTTC | CASSVAGEGNEQFF
NA | NA | TRBJ1-1 | TRBV21-1 | TGTGCCAGCAGTACCACGCTCCCCGACAGAGCTTTCTTT | CASSTTLPDRAFF
TRBD2 | few | TRBJ2-4 | TRBV28 | TGTGCCAGCAGTCTAGCGGGGTCAAACAAAAACATTCAGTACTTC | CASSLAGSNKNIQYF
TRBD1 | NA | TRBJ2-5 | TRBV28 | TGTGCCAGCAAGGGACAGGGTCAAGTTGCGGAGACCCAGTACTTC | CASKGQGQVAETQYF
TRBD2 | few | TRBJ2-1 | TRBV6-2/TRBV6-3 | TGTGCCAGCAGACTAGCGGGAGTCACTGAGCAGTTCTTC | CASRLAGVTEQFF
NA | NA | TRBJ2-7 | TRBV5-5 | TGTGCCAGCAGATTTGACACGATGATCACCTACGAGCAGTACTTC | CASRFDTMITYEQYF
NA | few | TRBJ1-1 | TRBV6-1 | TGTGCCAGCAGTGAAACGGTACGCCTTGAAGCTTTCTTT | CASSETVRLEAFF